This entry lists 8 T cell receptor beta chains sequenced from one sample in a study of CD8 T cells in Susac syndrome. About 0.5 to 1 ug RNA was reverse transcribed with random hexamers. TCRdb redid the calling of the immunoSEQ multiplex PCR reads with MiXCR, one entry per CDR3 protein. This table holds hundreds of thousands of distinct CDR3 sequences, about 88% found once. The sample taken for sequencing was CD8+ T cells from PBMCs. These receptor sequences come from a human donor with multiple sclerosis.

The chain employs TRBV9 and TRBJ2-2; TRBD1 aligns across 9 bases. Losses at the gene ends were 0 bases for V and 2 bases for J; bases not matched to a gene: 11. The CDR3 runs to 19 residues. The germline V gene has CDR1 SGDLS and CDR2 YYNGEE. The CDR3 nucleotides read TGTGCCAGCAGCGTAGATGTCGAACAGGGGGCAAAAAACACCGGGGAGCTGTTTTTT. Translation: CASSVDVEQGAKNTGELFF.

V is TRBV5-1 and J is TRBJ2-2; 7 bases are shared with TRBD1. CDR1 is SGHRS, CDR2 YFSETQ, per germline. The CDR3 spans 17 residues. J gave up 1 base and V 4 bases, and 10 bases lay outside the gene matches. The CDR3 nucleotides read TGCGCCAGCAGCCATGGGATGGGACAGTGGAACACCGGGGAGCTGTTTTTT. This gives the protein CASSHGMGQWNTGELFF.

This chain connects TRBV5-1 to TRBJ2-3; D unresolved. This CDR3 has 16 amino acids. V was pared by 4 bases and J by 0 bases, with 15 bases between. Germline V gene sequence: CDR1 SGHRS, CDR2 YFSETQ. The chain's CDR3 is CASSPKANPSTDTQYF. For the CDR3, the DNA is TGCGCCAGCAGCCCAAAGGCTAATCCTAGCACAGATACGCAGTATTTT.

J is TRBJ2-1 and V is TRBV11-2; unclear D gene. Germline values: CDR1 SGHAT, CDR2 FQNNGV. The V gene lost 3 bases and the J gene lost 6 bases, with 12 bases spanning the gap. The CDR3 runs to 14 residues. CDR3 DNA: TGTGCCAGCAGCTTTTGGGTGGCTGGCAATGAGCAGTTCTTC. Protein sequence: CASSFWVAGNEQFF.

J is TRBJ2-1 and V is TRBV30, with 7 bases fitting TRBD2. In germline, CDR1 is GTSNPN, CDR2 SVGIG (reference sequence). V dropped 0 bases and J dropped 4; count of bases not matched to a gene: 9. This CDR3 comprises 16 residues. The CDR3 sequence: CAWSVYKASGYNEQFF. In DNA, the CDR3 is TGTGCCTGGAGTGTTTACAAGGCTAGCGGATACAATGAGCAGTTCTTC.

V and J are TRBV30 and TRBJ2-6; D gene ambiguous. Germline CDR1 reads GTSNPN; CDR2 reads SVGIG (reference sequence). The CDR3 covers 13 residues. V was cut by 3 bases and J by 0 bases, with 3 bases left in between. The CDR3 spells CAWRASGANVLTF. In nucleotides, the CDR3 is TGTGCCTGGAGGGCCTCTGGGGCCAACGTCCTGACTTTC.

This chain links TRBV28 with TRBJ2-5, with 7 nucleotides matching TRBD1. This CDR3 is built from 15 residues. Trimming at V came to 6 bases and at J to 3 bases, leaving 10 bases not matched to a gene. From germline, CDR1 is MDHEN and CDR2 SYDVKM. The CDR3 loop is CASSPGQERKETQYF. CDR3 nucleotide sequence: TGTGCCAGCAGCCCCGGACAGGAGAGGAAAGAGACCCAGTACTTC.

The V call is TRBV9, the J call TRBJ2-5, with 8 bases aligning to TRBD2. The CDR3 loop spans 14 amino acids. Germline loops: CDR1 SGDLS, CDR2 YYNGEE. The V segment lost 1 base and the J segment 1 base; nucleotides outside the gene matches: 0. The CDR3 region has the DNA TGTGCCAGCAGCGTAAGCGGGGGCCAAGAGACCCAGTACTTC. It yields the protein CASSVSGGQETQYF.